Following are 16 T cell receptor beta chains from one sample sequenced in a study of graft-versus-host responses after intestinal transplantation. Repertoires were generated with immunoSEQ multiplex PCR, while TCRdb's copy carries only in-frame clones and drops some. The sample shows approximately 20,000 clones, roughly two fifths of them seen only once. Plating combined about 200,000 CFSE-labeled responder cells with about 200,000 irradiated, violet-dye-labeled stimulator cells. The sequencing used alloreactive CD8+ T cells from a mixed lymphocyte reaction culture, collected before intestinal transplant. Subset described: CFSE-low proliferating T cells sorted from roughly 6-day pre-transplant mixed lymphocyte reaction (GvH or HvG direction). These TCRs come from a human patient who received an intestinal transplant.

This CDR3 reads CASAGFYEQYF. The CDR3 DNA is TGTGCCAGCGCGGGCTTCTACGAGCAGTACTTC. This chain joins TRBV28 and TRBJ2-7, with D perhaps TRBD2 (5 bases). Trimming pared 8 bases from V and 3 bases from J, leaving 8 bases between. The CDR3 extends over 11 amino acids. Per the germline V gene, CDR1 is MDHEN and CDR2 is SYDVKM.

This sequence joins TRBV28 and TRBJ2-7; 8 nucleotides align to TRBD1. The CDR3 is 15 amino acids. V trimming: 6 bases; J trimming: 0 bases; junction bases outside the gene matches: 7. CDR1 and CDR2 from the germline V gene are MDHEN and SYDVKM. CDR3 DNA sequence: TGTGCCAGCAGCCAAACAGGGGGAACCTCCTACGAGCAGTACTTC. This encodes CASSQTGGTSYEQYF. Full variable domain (outside the CDR3, taken from reference TRBV28 and TRBJ2-7): DVKVTQSSRYLVKRTGEKVFLECVQDMDHENMFWYRQDPGLGLRLIYFSYDVKMKEKGDIPEGYSVSREKKERFSLILESASTNQTSMYLCASSQTGGTSYEQYFGPGTRLTVT.

There are a few counts of this clone. The V call is TRBV1, the J call TRBJ2-7; the tabulated D call, TRBD2, remains unverified against the DNA. TRBV1 is designated a pseudogene. The CDR3 covers 15 residues. The CDR3: CTSPRTSGRAGEQYF. The CDR3 coding sequence is TGCACCAGCCCCCGAACTAGCGGGAGGGCCGGGGAGCAGTACTTC.

This clone was detected a few times. CDR3 bases: TGTGCCAGCAGCCCGCGAGGGTGGGACAGGGTCAAAAACATTCAGTACTTC. Its translation is CASSPRGWDRVKNIQYF. The chain carries TRBV7-4 and TRBJ2-4; 9 bases are shared with TRBD1. The V segment lost 5 bases and the J segment 3 bases; nucleotides outside the gene matches: 11. Germline V gene lookup returns CDR1 SGHVT and CDR2 SQSDAQ. The CDR3 extends over 17 amino acids.

This clone has a handful of counts. The V gene is TRBV6-5, the J gene TRBJ2-7; unclear D gene. The CDR3 runs to 13 residues. The V gene's germline CDR1 is MNHEY and CDR2 SVGAGI. The V and J ends lost 3 bases and 3 bases respectively, with 9 bases between them. CDR3 nucleotides: TGTGCCAGCAGTTATTCAGCCGGCTACGAGCAGTACTTC. Its translation: CASSYSAGYEQYF.

This sequence joins TRBV7-9 and TRBJ2-1, with D possibly matching TRBD1 (5 bases). V was cut by 3 bases and J by 4 bases, with 16 bases left in between. Germline CDR1 and CDR2: SEHNR and FQNEAQ (reference sequence). This CDR3 is built from 16 residues. The CDR3 nucleotides are TGTGCCAGCAGCTTTCAGGGTACCTACTCTTACAATGAGCAGTTCTTC. Its protein product is CASSFQGTYSYNEQFF. The whole variable domain, remainder taken from reference TRBV7-9 and TRBJ2-1, is DTGVSQNPRHKITKRGQNVTFRCDPISEHNRLYWYRQTLGQGPEFLTYFQNEAQLEKSRLLSDRFSAERPKGSFSTLEIQRTEQGDSAMYLCASSFQGTYSYNEQFFGPGTRLTVL.

The chain recombines TRBV6-5 with TRBJ1-5; 7 nucleotides agree with TRBD1. V was pared by 5 bases and J by 3 bases, with 4 bases of the junction left unmatched. CDR3 length: 14 amino acids. Per germline, CDR1 MNHEY and CDR2 SVGAGI. The CDR3, as DNA: TGTGCCAGCAGTCCGACAGGGTACAATCAGCCCCAGCATTTT. It encodes CASSPTGYNQPQHF.

This chain links TRBV11-2 with TRBJ2-1, with TRBD2 matching over 10 bases. V lost 2 bases and J lost 4; bases outside the gene matches: 14. CDR1 and CDR2 from the germline V gene are SGHAT and FQNNGV. The CDR3 contains 19 residues. CDR3: CASSLRGASGSPGYNEQFF. The CDR3 nucleotides read TGTGCCAGCAGCTTAAGGGGGGCTAGCGGGAGCCCCGGATACAATGAGCAGTTCTTC.

V and J are TRBV6-1 and TRBJ2-3; D might be TRBD1 or TRBD2, each matching 7 bases. Germline V gene sequence: CDR1 MNHNS, CDR2 SASEGT. The CDR3 is 14 amino acids. The V gene lost 7 bases and the J gene lost 5 bases, with 16 bases spanning the gap. The CDR3, as DNA: TGTGCCAGCACCCAGACAGGGAGGGGAGATACGCAGTATTTT. It yields the protein CASTQTGRGDTQYF.

This chain uses TRBV19 with TRBJ1-2; D is perhaps TRBD1 (6 bases). This CDR3 contains 13 residues. Trimming removed 5 bases at V and 2 bases at J, with 9 bases between. Germline V gives CDR1 LNHDA, CDR2 SQIVND (reference sequence). CDR3 loop: CASSGQINYGYTF. The DNA of the CDR3 is TGTGCCAGTAGTGGACAGATCAACTATGGCTACACCTTC. Filled out from reference TRBV19 and TRBJ1-2, the complete variable domain reads DGGITQSPKYLFRKEGQNVTLSCEQNLNHDAMYWYRQDPGQGLRLIYYSQIVNDFQKGDIAEGYSVSREKKESFPLTVTSAQKNPTAFYLCASSGQINYGYTFGSGTRLTVV.

The rearrangement joins TRBV19 to TRBJ2-1; D possibly uses TRBD1 or TRBD2 (5 bases each). Trimming stripped 8 bases from V and 7 bases from J, with 6 bases between. Germline V gene data show CDR1 as LNHDA and CDR2 as SQIVND (reference sequence). This CDR3 is 10 amino acids long. This CDR3 is CASWGNEQFF. For the CDR3, the DNA is TGTGCCAGTTGGGGGAATGAGCAGTTCTTC.

The J gene is TRBJ2-3, the V gene TRBV25-1; no definite D call. V lost 1 base, J lost 3 bases, and 14 bases lay in between. The CDR3 has 16 amino acids. Germline V gene data show CDR1 as MGHDK and CDR2 as SYGVNS. In DNA, the CDR3 is TGTGCCAGCAGTGAATTCAGGTCAGGTGGGACAGATACGCAGTATTTT. Translated, it gives CASSEFRSGGTDTQYF.

By sample share, this clone is medium-sized. The chain couples TRBV27 to TRBJ2-1; weak D call: TRBD2 (5 bases). V dropped 4 bases and J dropped 5 bases, with 15 bases sitting between them. CDR1 and CDR2 (germline): MNHEY, SMNVEV (reference sequence). This CDR3 contains 15 residues. CDR3 nucleotide sequence: TGTGCCAGCAGTTCCCTAACGGGATTTAACAATGAGCAGTTCTTC. Its protein product is CASSSLTGFNNEQFF.

The chain recombines TRBV6-5 with TRBJ1-5; D gene uncertain. This CDR3 contains 13 residues. Germline-derived CDR1 and CDR2 are MNHEY and SVGAGI. V was shortened by 8 bases and J by 3 bases, with 11 bases between the two germline ends. Here the CDR3 reads CASASTYNQPQHF. The CDR3 DNA is TGTGCCAGCGCGTCGACTTACAATCAGCCCCAGCATTTT.

This clone was detected a few times. The chain carries TRBV6-1 and TRBJ2-4; tentatively, D is TRBD1 or TRBD2 (5 bases each). Germline values: CDR1 MNHNS, CDR2 SASEGT. This CDR3 contains 14 residues. Trimming removed 4 bases from V and 6 bases from J, with 13 bases in between. CDR3 nucleotide sequence: TGTGCCAGCAGTGTACCGGGACCTAGAAACATTCAGTACTTC. This translates into CASSVPGPRNIQYF.

The V gene is TRBV2, the J gene TRBJ1-5; 7 bases are a match to TRBD1. J lost 11 bases, V lost 1 base, and 2 bases had no gene match. The CDR3 sequence is 12 residues long. Per germline, CDR1 SNHLY and CDR2 FYNNEI. DNA of the CDR3: TGTGCCAGCAGTGAAGAGGACAGGACCCAGCATTTT. This encodes CASSEEDRTQHF.